These T cell receptor beta chains were read from a single sample in a study of cytomegalovirus exposure and HLA in healthy donors. TCRdb's table, derived via immunoSEQ multiplex PCR, lists solely in-frame clones and lacks some. The sample lists tens of thousands of clones, 60% to 70% seen once, with around 19% in the top ten. The sequencing sample was made of PBMCs. All receptors derive from a man aged 45 to 65 in good health and CMV-seropositive. CDR3s include the opening cysteine and the closing phenylalanine or tryptophan. The D gene is left open where the match is weak. A row's size may be missing; if present it is once, few, many or a size class.

j_gene: TRBJ1-2
v_gene: TRBV28
abundance: few
d_gene: .
CDR3nt: TGTGCCAGCAGTTTTCCTGGGACGGGAGACTATGGCTACACCTTC
CDR3aa: CASSFPGTGDYGYTF

j_gene: TRBJ2-7
v_gene: TRBV6-1
abundance: .
d_gene: .
CDR3nt: TGTGCCAGCCGGGACTTTGCCTACGAGCAGTACTTC
CDR3aa: CASRDFAYEQYF

j_gene: TRBJ2-1
v_gene: TRBV19
abundance: .
d_gene: TRBD2
CDR3nt: TGTGCCAGTAGTAATAGCGGGGGCGGGAATGAGCAGTTCTTC
CDR3aa: CASSNSGGGNEQFF

j_gene: TRBJ2-3
v_gene: TRBV7-9
abundance: .
d_gene: .
CDR3nt: TGTGCCAGCAGCTTAAGAGGGTTGAGGAGCACAGATACGCAGTATTTT
CDR3aa: CASSLRGLRSTDTQYF

j_gene: TRBJ2-1
v_gene: TRBV7-2
abundance: .
d_gene: TRBD2
CDR3nt: TGTGCCAGCAGCCCTAGGGGCGGGGGGAGACTATACAATGAGCAGTTCTTC
CDR3aa: CASSPRGGGRLYNEQFF

j_gene: TRBJ2-3
v_gene: TRBV7-2
abundance: .
d_gene: .
CDR3nt: TGTGCCAGCAGCTCATCATTTGATACGCAGTATTTT
CDR3aa: CASSSSFDTQYF

j_gene: TRBJ2-7
v_gene: TRBV30
abundance: .
d_gene: .
CDR3nt: TGTGCCTGGAGTGTATGGCCGGGGGAGAACGAGCAGTACTTC
CDR3aa: CAWSVWPGENEQYF

j_gene: TRBJ1-2
v_gene: TRBV10-2
abundance: .
d_gene: .
CDR3nt: TGCGCCAGCAGGGACACCGGGCGGTATAGCTATGGCTACACCTTC
CDR3aa: CASRDTGRYSYGYTF

j_gene: TRBJ1-1
v_gene: TRBV7-9
abundance: once
d_gene: .
CDR3nt: TGTGCCAGCAGCTCACAGGGAGACGACACTGAAGCTTTCTTT
CDR3aa: CASSSQGDDTEAFF

j_gene: TRBJ2-5
v_gene: TRBV27
abundance: .
d_gene: TRBD1
CDR3nt: TGTGCCAGCAGTTTAGCCTCTGAGACAGGGCCTCCCAACCAAGAGACCCAGTACTTC
CDR3aa: CASSLASETGPPNQETQYF

j_gene: TRBJ1-1
v_gene: TRBV30
abundance: .
d_gene: TRBD1
CDR3nt: TGTGCCTGGAGGATCCAGGGGGACACTGAAGCTTTCTTT
CDR3aa: CAWRIQGDTEAFF

j_gene: TRBJ2-7
v_gene: TRBV6-5
abundance: .
d_gene: .
CDR3nt: TGTGCCAGCAGTTACTCGGCGACAGCCACTTCCTACGAGCAGTACTTC
CDR3aa: CASSYSATATSYEQYF

j_gene: TRBJ2-1
v_gene: TRBV29-1
abundance: .
d_gene: TRBD2
CDR3nt: TGCAGCGTTGAAACTCTAGCGGGGGGGCCCCATGAGCAGTTCTTC
CDR3aa: CSVETLAGGPHEQFF

j_gene: TRBJ2-2
v_gene: TRBV11-2
abundance: .
d_gene: .
CDR3nt: TGTGCCAGCATCAAGGAGGGTGGGGGAGCCGGGGAGCTGTTTTTT
CDR3aa: CASIKEGGGAGELFF

j_gene: TRBJ1-5
v_gene: TRBV18
abundance: few
d_gene: TRBD1
CDR3nt: TGTGCCAGCTCACCATTACAGGGGGGCAGTCAGCCCCAGCATTTT
CDR3aa: CASSPLQGGSQPQHF

j_gene: TRBJ1-6
v_gene: TRBV15
abundance: .
d_gene: .
CDR3nt: TGTGCCACCAGCAGAGATCAGGGCAATAATTCACCCCTCCACTTT
CDR3aa: CATSRDQGNNSPLHF

j_gene: TRBJ1-1
v_gene: TRBV28
abundance: .
d_gene: TRBD1
CDR3nt: TGTGCCAGCAGTTCGCCTCAAGGGGGCTGGACTGAAGCTTTCTTT
CDR3aa: CASSSPQGGWTEAFF

j_gene: TRBJ1-5
v_gene: TRBV9
abundance: .
d_gene: .
CDR3nt: TGTGCCAGCAGCGTAGCAGATGAACATCAGCCCCAGCATTTT
CDR3aa: CASSVADEHQPQHF

j_gene: TRBJ1-5
v_gene: TRBV29-1
abundance: .
d_gene: .
CDR3nt: TGCAGCGTTGGTGAGACCGCGGGTCAGCCCCAGCATTTT
CDR3aa: CSVGETAGQPQHF

j_gene: TRBJ2-3
v_gene: TRBV4-2
abundance: .
d_gene: .
CDR3nt: TGTGCCAGCAGCCAAGTTTGGGACACAAGCACAGATACGCAGTATTTT
CDR3aa: CASSQVWDTSTDTQYF

j_gene: TRBJ1-6
v_gene: TRBV7-9
abundance: once
d_gene: .
CDR3nt: TGTGCCAGCAGCCCCGGTCTAGATAATTCACCCCTCCACTTT
CDR3aa: CASSPGLDNSPLHF

j_gene: TRBJ1-2
v_gene: TRBV5-6
abundance: .
d_gene: .
CDR3nt: TGTGCCAGCAGCCCCAATCTACAGGGCGGCTACACCTTC
CDR3aa: CASSPNLQGGYTF

j_gene: TRBJ1-2
v_gene: TRBV7-2
abundance: few
d_gene: .
CDR3nt: TGTGCCAGCAGCGGGCAGGGGTCGAGCTATGGCTACACCTTC
CDR3aa: CASSGQGSSYGYTF

j_gene: TRBJ2-7
v_gene: TRBV9
abundance: .
d_gene: .
CDR3nt: TGTGCCAGCAGCGTCGGGTCAGGGTTTAACGAGCAGTACTTC
CDR3aa: CASSVGSGFNEQYF

j_gene: TRBJ1-4
v_gene: TRBV4-2
abundance: .
d_gene: .
CDR3nt: TGTGCCAGCAGCCAAGATTTGGGGGCCCCTAATGAAAAACTGTTTTTT
CDR3aa: CASSQDLGAPNEKLFF

j_gene: TRBJ2-1
v_gene: TRBV9
abundance: medium-sized
d_gene: .
CDR3nt: TGTGCCAGCAGCGTAGATCGGACAGATGAGCAGTTCTTC
CDR3aa: CASSVDRTDEQFF

j_gene: TRBJ2-3
v_gene: TRBV11-3
abundance: once
d_gene: TRBD2
CDR3nt: TGTGCCGCTAGCGGGGGTAATGCAGATACGCAGTATTTT
CDR3aa: CAASGGNADTQYF

j_gene: TRBJ2-7
v_gene: TRBV29-1
abundance: .
d_gene: .
CDR3nt: TGCAGCGTTGCTACCCTAACAGGGCGAAGGCAGTACTTC
CDR3aa: CSVATLTGRRQYF

j_gene: TRBJ1-6
v_gene: TRBV7-9
abundance: .
d_gene: TRBD1
CDR3nt: TGTGCCAGCAGCCGGGGACAGGCTAATTCACCCCTCCACTTT
CDR3aa: CASSRGQANSPLHF

j_gene: TRBJ2-3
v_gene: TRBV7-2
abundance: .
d_gene: .
CDR3nt: TGTGCCAGCAGCCCCCGACCCCCGGCCGGGTACACAGATACGCAGTATTTT
CDR3aa: CASSPRPPAGYTDTQYF

j_gene: TRBJ1-3
v_gene: TRBV2
abundance: .
d_gene: .
CDR3nt: TGTGCCAGCAGTGAGACAGGAAACACCATATATTTT
CDR3aa: CASSETGNTIYF

j_gene: TRBJ2-1
v_gene: TRBV5-6
abundance: .
d_gene: .
CDR3nt: TGTGCCAGCAGCTTACGGAGGGGGCGGGATGAGCAGTTCTTC
CDR3aa: CASSLRRGRDEQFF

j_gene: TRBJ2-2
v_gene: TRBV11-2
abundance: .
d_gene: .
CDR3nt: TGTGCCAGTTCGGGGGCGAACACCGGGGAGCTGTTTTTT
CDR3aa: CASSGANTGELFF

j_gene: TRBJ2-7
v_gene: TRBV19
abundance: few
d_gene: TRBD2
CDR3nt: TGTGCCAGTAGGACTAGCGGGGCCTCCTACGAGCAGTACTTC
CDR3aa: CASRTSGASYEQYF

j_gene: TRBJ1-5
v_gene: TRBV19
abundance: few
d_gene: TRBD1
CDR3nt: TGTGCCAGCACCGGGACAGGGGCAATTAGCAATCAGCCCCAGCATTTT
CDR3aa: CASTGTGAISNQPQHF

j_gene: TRBJ1-2
v_gene: TRBV7-2
abundance: .
d_gene: TRBD1
CDR3nt: TGTGCCAGCAGCCCACGACAGGGGCTGAGTGGCTACACCTTC
CDR3aa: CASSPRQGLSGYTF

j_gene: TRBJ1-2
v_gene: TRBV9
abundance: .
d_gene: TRBD1
CDR3nt: TGTGCCAGCAGCGTAGGTGGGACAGGAGCTAACTATGGCTACACCTTC
CDR3aa: CASSVGGTGANYGYTF

j_gene: TRBJ1-2
v_gene: TRBV2
abundance: .
d_gene: .
CDR3nt: TGTGCCAGCAGTGAACCTGGGGGCCATGGCTACACCTTC
CDR3aa: CASSEPGGHGYTF

j_gene: TRBJ2-7
v_gene: TRBV11-3
abundance: .
d_gene: .
CDR3nt: TGTGCCAGCAGCCCTTTGGGGGCCCTCTACGAGCAGTACTTC
CDR3aa: CASSPLGALYEQYF

j_gene: TRBJ1-5
v_gene: TRBV5-6
abundance: once
d_gene: TRBD1
CDR3nt: TGTGCCAGCAGCCTAGACAGGGACCAGCCCCAGCATTTT
CDR3aa: CASSLDRDQPQHF

j_gene: TRBJ1-2
v_gene: TRBV6-5
abundance: few
d_gene: TRBD1
CDR3nt: TGTGCCAGCAGGCGACAGGGGAACTATGGCTACACCTTC
CDR3aa: CASRRQGNYGYTF

j_gene: TRBJ1-5
v_gene: TRBV6-1
abundance: few
d_gene: .
CDR3nt: TGTGCCAGCAGTGTTAGGCAGGATGCTCAGCCCCAGCATTTT
CDR3aa: CASSVRQDAQPQHF

j_gene: TRBJ1-4
v_gene: TRBV4-1
abundance: .
d_gene: TRBD1
CDR3nt: TGCGCCAGCAGCCAAGAACAGGGGGCAGGTGAAAAACTGTTTTTT
CDR3aa: CASSQEQGAGEKLFF

j_gene: TRBJ1-2
v_gene: TRBV10-3
abundance: few
d_gene: .
CDR3nt: TGTGCCATCAGTGAGTCTTTAGCCGCTCGGGGCTACACCTTC
CDR3aa: CAISESLAARGYTF

j_gene: TRBJ2-5
v_gene: TRBV7-8
abundance: .
d_gene: .
CDR3nt: TGTGCCAGCAGGAAGGGGCGGGGTCTAGCTGGGGAGACCCAGTACTTC
CDR3aa: CASRKGRGLAGETQYF

j_gene: TRBJ1-2
v_gene: TRBV5-4
abundance: .
d_gene: .
CDR3nt: TGTGCCAGCAGCCCAAAGGGGCAGGGCTACTATGGCTACACCTTC
CDR3aa: CASSPKGQGYYGYTF

j_gene: TRBJ1-1
v_gene: TRBV2
abundance: .
d_gene: TRBD1
CDR3nt: TGTGCCAGCAGTGGGGACAGACCGAACACTGAAGCTTTCTTT
CDR3aa: CASSGDRPNTEAFF

j_gene: TRBJ2-6
v_gene: TRBV7-2
abundance: .
d_gene: TRBD2
CDR3nt: TGTGCTTCGCGGGGGACTGGGGCCAACGTCCTGACTTTC
CDR3aa: CASRGTGANVLTF

j_gene: TRBJ2-5
v_gene: TRBV11-3
abundance: .
d_gene: TRBD1
CDR3nt: TGTGCCAGCACGCCCGGACAGGGGGACCAAGAGACCCAGTACTTC
CDR3aa: CASTPGQGDQETQYF